One and the same sample provided the 26 T cell receptor beta chains below, sequenced in a study of shared clonotypes between healthy human individuals. Clones were read by immunoSEQ multiplex PCR, and TCRdb kept only the in-frame ones, dropping some. The table lists around 700,000 clones, around two thirds of them singletons. Sequencing was performed on memory CD4+ T cells sorted from blood. The subset is: CD45RA-negative fraction. These receptors all stem from a woman aged 25-40 years in good health.

This clone was detected only once. The same CDR3 can be traced to other DNA sequences in this sample. The genes are TRBV19 and TRBJ2-5; D is uncertain. This CDR3 has 13 amino acids. V was clipped by 4 bases and J by 0 bases, with 6 bases between them. CDR1 and CDR2 (germline): LNHDA, SQIVND (reference sequence). DNA of the CDR3: TGTGCCAGTAGTACCCAATACCAAGAGACCCAGTACTTC. It is translated as CASSTQYQETQYF.

This clone occurred a few times. The same CDR3 also results from other DNA sequences found in this sample. The V gene is TRBV5-1, the J gene TRBJ2-1, with 8 bases lining up with TRBD2. The CDR3 consists of 15 residues. Germline lookup yields CDR1 SGHRS and CDR2 YFSETQ. V lost 0 bases, J lost 3 bases, and 2 bases stayed unmatched. The CDR3 sequence is CASSLASGGYNEQFF. CDR3 nucleotide sequence: TGCGCCAGCAGCTTGGCCAGCGGGGGCTACAATGAGCAGTTCTTC.

The chain has TRBV6-1 and TRBJ1-2; 7 bases are shared with TRBD1. The germline V gene has CDR1 MNHNS and CDR2 SASEGT. V dropped 4 bases and J dropped 1; count of bases not matched to a gene: 12. This CDR3 is built from 17 residues. The CDR3: CASSGQSGTVINYGYTF. CDR3 in DNA: TGTGCCAGCAGTGGACAATCCGGGACAGTGATTAACTATGGCTACACCTTC.

This chain joins TRBV5-1 and TRBJ1-5; D is ambiguous. Germline V gives CDR1 SGHRS, CDR2 YFSETQ. CDR3 length: 14 residues. V dropped 0 bases and J dropped 6 bases, with 10 bases sitting between them. The CDR3 loop reads CASSLGTAGQPQHF. The DNA for the CDR3 is TGCGCCAGCAGCTTGGGTACGGCCGGTCAGCCCCAGCATTTT.

This chain uses TRBV9 with TRBJ2-7; D gene ambiguous. Per germline, CDR1 SGDLS and CDR2 YYNGEE. V shed 2 bases and J shed 3 bases, with 9 bases lying between them. The CDR3 consists of 13 residues. CDR3 loop: CASSVSPNYEQYF. As DNA, the CDR3 is TGTGCCAGCAGCGTGAGTCCGAACTACGAGCAGTACTTC.

With regard to this clone: The sample contains more than one DNA sequence encoding this CDR3. V and J are TRBV7-3 and TRBJ2-2; the D is unclear. The CDR3 loop spans 13 amino acids. Germline CDR1 is SGHTA and CDR2 is FQGTGA. Between the trimmed V and J ends, which lost 5 bases and 3 bases, there was a span of 7 bases. The chain's CDR3 is CASSLRDTGELFF. DNA of the CDR3: TGTGCCAGCAGCCTTCGGGACACCGGGGAGCTGTTTTTT.

In regard to this clone: The junction differs from germline at one of its ends, possibly a read error. The CDR3 protein is CASSQEVVRRGFAGHTF. The CDR3 coding sequence is TGCGCCAGCAGCCAAGAGGTCGTAAGACGGGGGTTCGCTGGCCACACCTTC. The chain has TRBV4-1 and TRBJ1-2; tentatively, D is TRBD1 (5 bases). The germline CDR1 and CDR2 sequences are MGHRA and YSYEKL. The CDR3 runs to 17 residues.

This sequence joins TRBV7-2 and TRBJ2-7; D unresolved. Per germline, CDR1 SGHTA and CDR2 FQGNSA. The CDR3 contains 15 residues. Trimming pared 2 bases from V and 1 base from J, leaving 12 bases between. CDR3 DNA sequence: TGTGCCAGCAGCTTACGAGTGGCTACGTCCTACGAGCAGTACTTC. Translating it yields CASSLRVATSYEQYF. Combining the CDR3 with reference TRBV7-2 and TRBJ2-7 gives the whole variable domain GAGVSQSPSNKVTEKGKDVELRCDPISGHTALYWYRQSLGQGLEFLIYFQGNSAPDKSGLPSDRFSAERTGGSVSTLTIQRTQQEDSAVYLCASSLRVATSYEQYFGPGTRLTVT.

The chain couples TRBV7-8 to TRBJ2-1; D may be TRBD2 (6 bases). CDR1 and CDR2 from the germline V gene are SGHVS and FQNEAQ. V was clipped by 6 bases and J by 6 bases, with 12 bases between them. The CDR3 loop spans 13 amino acids. The CDR3 DNA reads TGTGCCAGCAGTTCACTGCGGGGCAATGAGCAGTTCTTC. It specifies CASSSLRGNEQFF.

V and J are TRBV6-5 and TRBJ2-3; no reliable D call. V shed 2 bases and J shed 5 bases, with 8 bases lying between them. Germline CDR1 MNHEY, CDR2 SVGAGI. The CDR3 has 13 amino acids. The DNA of the CDR3 is TGTGCCAGCAGTTACCAGAATTTAGATACGCAGTATTTT. This codes for CASSYQNLDTQYF.

The genes are TRBV5-4 and TRBJ2-7; TRBD1 matches at 7 bases. J gave up 4 bases and V 4 bases, and 8 bases lay outside the gene matches. CDR1 and CDR2 (germline): SGHNT, YYREEE (reference sequence). CDR3 length equals 14 residues. The DNA for the CDR3 is TGTGCCAGCAGCATTGCCGGGACAGATTACGAGCAGTACTTC. It is translated as CASSIAGTDYEQYF.

The rearrangement links TRBV18 to TRBJ1-3, with a possible D match to TRBD1 (6 bases). The CDR3 length is 12 residues. V lost 10 bases to trimming and J lost 4 bases, with 11 bases between them. The V gene's germline CDR1 is KGHSH and CDR2 LQKENI. The CDR3 DNA is TGTGCCACCACAGGGATCGGAAACACCATATATTTT. This codes for CATTGIGNTIYF.

The gene calls are TRBV14 and TRBJ1-1; D call uncertain. This CDR3 contains 13 residues. Germline V lookup: CDR1 SGHDN, CDR2 FVKESK. The V gene lost 4 bases and the J gene lost 1 base, with 7 bases spanning the gap. The CDR3 DNA follows: TGTGCCAGCAGCCGCCACACGAACACTGAAGCTTTCTTT. It translates to CASSRHTNTEAFF. The complete variable domain, with remaining parts taken from reference TRBV14 and TRBJ1-1, reads EAGVTQFPSHSVIEKGQTVTLRCDPISGHDNLYWYRRVMGKEIKFLLHFVKESKQDESGMPNNRFLAERTGGTYSTLKVQPAELEDSGVYFCASSRHTNTEAFFGQGTRLTVV.

The rearrangement links TRBV5-4 to TRBJ2-7; maybe TRBD1 (6 bases). This CDR3 is 14 amino acids long. The germline V gene encodes CDR1 SGHNT and CDR2 YYREEE (reference sequence). The V end lost 4 bases, the J end lost 0 bases, and 11 bases lay between the germline ends. The CDR3 coding sequence is TGTGCCAGCAGCCTCCGGGACAACTCCTACGAGCAGTACTTC. Protein sequence: CASSLRDNSYEQYF.

The genes are TRBV7-8 and TRBJ2-7; D could derive from TRBD1 or TRBD2 (5 bases each). The CDR3 sequence is 14 residues long. The germline V gene has CDR1 SGHVS and CDR2 FQNEAQ. V was clipped by 5 bases and J by 2 bases, with 13 bases between them. In DNA, the CDR3 is TGTGCCAGCAGCACACGATTGGGGGCCTACGAGCAGTACTTC. Translated, it gives CASSTRLGAYEQYF. The whole variable domain, filled in from reference TRBV7-8 and TRBJ2-7, reads GAGVSQSPRYKVAKRGQDVALRCDPISGHVSLFWYQQALGQGPEFLTYFQNEAQLDKSGLPSDRFFAERPEGSVSTLKIQRTQQEDSAVYLCASSTRLGAYEQYFGPGTRLTVT.

The chain carries TRBV28 and TRBJ1-2; a weak D match, TRBD1 (6 bases). V lost 11 bases and J 8 bases, leaving 18 bases between the germline ends. There are 12 residues in the CDR3. The V gene's germline CDR1 is MDHEN and CDR2 SYDVKM. CDR3 DNA sequence: TGTGCCGAGCAAGGGGGGCTTGAGGGCTACACCTTC. Translating gives CAEQGGLEGYTF.

The J gene is TRBJ1-5, the V gene TRBV4-1; no clear D. V lost 0 bases and J 3 bases, leaving 9 bases between the germline ends. CDR1 and CDR2 (germline): MGHRA, YSYEKL. CDR3 length equals 15 residues. The CDR3 DNA reads TGCGCCAGCAGCCAAGAGGCTCTGGACAATCAGCCCCAGCATTTT. Its protein product is CASSQEALDNQPQHF.

The rearrangement joins TRBV27 to TRBJ2-1; TRBD2 agrees at 8 bases. This CDR3 comprises 18 residues. In germline, CDR1 is MNHEY, CDR2 SMNVEV (reference sequence). J gave up 2 bases and V 4 bases, and 13 bases lay outside the gene matches. DNA for the CDR3: TGTGCCAGCAGTTCCGTTACTAGAGCGGGAGCACCCTACAATGAGCAGTTCTTC. Translating it yields CASSSVTRAGAPYNEQFF.

The chain combines TRBV6-4 with TRBJ2-1; tentatively, D is TRBD2 (5 bases). Trimming cost V 4 bases and J 2 bases, with 12 bases left between them. CDR1 and CDR2 (germline): MRHNA, SNTAGT. The CDR3 has 15 amino acids. In DNA form, the CDR3 reads TGTGCCAGCAGTGCAGAGTTCGGGGCCTACAATGAGCAGTTCTTC. As protein: CASSAEFGAYNEQFF.

The chain is built from TRBV19 and TRBJ2-3, with 11 nucleotides matching TRBD2. Germline V gives CDR1 LNHDA, CDR2 SQIVND (reference sequence). V was pared by 9 bases and J by 3 bases, with 8 bases of the junction left unmatched. The CDR3 contains 15 residues. The CDR3 DNA reads TGTGCCAGCCGAGGGACTAGCGGTCCTACAGATACGCAGTATTTT. Residues: CASRGTSGPTDTQYF.

This clone was detected many times. This chain uses TRBV6-1 with TRBJ2-2; 10 bases line up with TRBD2. This CDR3 contains 17 residues. CDR1 and CDR2 from the germline V gene are MNHNS and SASEGT. Trimming removed 1 base from V and 3 bases from J; junction bases left unmatched: 5. As DNA, the CDR3 is TGTGCCAGCAGTGAAGTCGAGCGGGAGGGCCACACCGGGGAGCTGTTTTTT. As protein: CASSEVEREGHTGELFF.

This clone has just a few counts. The genes are TRBV6-4 and TRBJ1-1; 9 positions agree with TRBD1. V lost 6 bases and J lost 6; bases outside the gene matches: 11. CDR3 length: 15 amino acids. Germline CDR1 is MRHNA and CDR2 is SNTAGT. The CDR3 sequence is CASRTGGSGSAEAFF. The CDR3 coding sequence is TGTGCCAGCAGGACAGGGGGATCGGGTTCCGCTGAAGCTTTCTTT.

The chain recombines TRBV7-2 with TRBJ2-7; weak D call: TRBD2 (6 bases). CDR1 and CDR2 from the germline V gene are SGHTA and FQGNSA. This CDR3 has 15 amino acids. The V gene lost 4 bases and the J gene lost 2 bases, with 15 bases spanning the gap. CDR3 DNA: TGTGCCAGCAGCTCCCAGCCGGGAGCCCCCTACGAGCAGTACTTC. Its translation is CASSSQPGAPYEQYF.

On this clone: One base away lies a much larger clone, so this may be a sequencing read error. Different DNA sequences within this sample yield the same CDR3. The chain has TRBV5-1 and TRBJ2-5; 9 bases agree with TRBD1. CDR3 size: 15 residues. CDR1 is SGHRS, CDR2 YFSETQ, per germline. Losses at the gene ends were 5 bases for V and 1 base for J; bases not matched to a gene: 6. CDR3: CASRPPGQGQETQYF. The CDR3 bases are TGCGCCAGCAGGCCTCCGGGACAGGGCCAAGAGACCCAGTACTTC.

The chain has TRBV29-1 and TRBJ1-3; weak D call: TRBD1 (5 bases). Germline V gives CDR1 SQVTM, CDR2 ANQGSEA. Trimming shortened V by 5 bases and J by 1 base, and 9 bases separated the two germline ends. The CDR3 has 13 amino acids. The CDR3 is CSVKRGSGNTIYF. The CDR3 DNA follows: TGCAGCGTTAAAAGGGGTTCTGGAAACACCATATATTTT.

The gene calls are TRBV25-1 and TRBJ1-1, with D perhaps TRBD1 (5 bases). The V end lost 3 bases, the J end lost 6 bases, and 11 bases lay between the germline ends. CDR3 length: 13 amino acids. Germline CDR1 and CDR2: MGHDK and SYGVNS. CDR3 sequence reads: CASSDREGAEAFF. CDR3 DNA: TGTGCCAGCAGTGACAGGGAAGGGGCTGAAGCTTTCTTT.